These 28 T cell receptor beta chains came from one sample sequenced in a study of cytomegalovirus exposure and HLA in healthy donors. It was with 60 Vbeta and 13 Jbeta primers that the PCR ran. Here immunoSEQ multiplex PCR was the method, and the copy in TCRdb shows in-frame clones only, minus some. Seen here are around 130,000 clones, 75% to 85% observed once, and the top ten hold roughly 1.2%. The sequencing sample was made of PBMCs. These receptors all stem from a girl aged 2-10 years in good health and CMV-seronegative.

V gene TRBV28 combines with J gene TRBJ2-7; TRBD1 aligns across 7 bases. CDR3 size: 13 residues. V shed 6 bases and J 7 bases; nucleotides not matched to a gene: 9. Germline V CDR1 and CDR2: MDHEN, SYDVKM. The CDR3 here is CASRPTGVWEQYF. The CDR3 bases are TGTGCCAGCAGACCTACAGGGGTTTGGGAGCAGTACTTC.

This clone came up a few times. The rearrangement joins TRBV11-2 to TRBJ2-7, with TRBD2 as a possible D gene (5 bases). Per germline, CDR1 SGHAT and CDR2 FQNNGV. V lost 3 bases and J lost 3, with 9 bases in between. The CDR3 consists of 13 residues. CDR3: CASSFKRLYEQYF. The CDR3 DNA reads as TGTGCCAGCAGCTTTAAGCGGCTCTACGAGCAGTACTTC.

The chain employs TRBV7-9 and TRBJ2-7, with TRBD1 matching 7 bases. Germline values: CDR1 SEHNR, CDR2 FQNEAQ (reference sequence). This CDR3 comprises 16 residues. V shed 5 bases, J shed 2 bases, and the junction held 12 bases outside the gene matches. The CDR3 region has the DNA TGTGCCAGCAGCCCAAAGAGGACAGGCAATACCTACGAGCAGTACTTC. Encoded protein: CASSPKRTGNTYEQYF.

The rearrangement uses TRBV6-5 and TRBJ2-5, with 8 nucleotides matching TRBD2. Matching the DNA end better, TRBJ2-7 makes the J call doubtful. The CDR3 is made up of 16 amino acids. Germline CDR1 reads MNHEY; CDR2 reads SVGAGI. CDR3 DNA sequence: TGTGCCAGCAGTTACTCCCTTGGCGGGGGGACCTACGAGCAGTACTTC. Its translation is CASSYSLGGGTYEQYF.

V gene TRBV19 combines with J gene TRBJ1-5; the D is unclear. CDR1 and CDR2 from the germline V gene are LNHDA and SQIVND (reference sequence). The V gene lost 6 bases and the J gene lost 0 bases, with 15 bases spanning the gap. The CDR3 is made up of 16 amino acids. The CDR3 coding sequence is TGTGCCAGTAGCCAACGTCTGGGCTATAGCAATCAGCCCCAGCATTTT. Protein sequence: CASSQRLGYSNQPQHF.

The V and J genes are TRBV6-5 and TRBJ1-1, with a possible D match to TRBD1 (5 bases). CDR3 size: 14 residues. The V end was cut by 0 bases, the J end by 8 bases, with 13 bases between. CDR1 is MNHEY, CDR2 SVGAGI, per germline. CDR3 protein: CASSYSSLGGEAFF. CDR3 coding DNA: TGTGCCAGCAGTTACTCATCTCTTGGGGGGGAAGCTTTCTTT.

The chain is built from TRBV6-5 and TRBJ1-1, with D perhaps matching TRBD1 (6 bases). The CDR3 is 14 residues long. V was pared by 6 bases and J by 3 bases, with 14 bases between. CDR1 MNHEY and CDR2 SVGAGI come from the germline V gene. CDR3 DNA: TGTGCCAGCAGAACGACCGCAGGGGACACTGAAGCTTTCTTT. It translates to CASRTTAGDTEAFF.

The CDR3 DNA reads TGTGCCAGCAGCTTAGCCTCTCGGGGGACCTACGAGCAGTACTTC. Translated: CASSLASRGTYEQYF. The chain carries TRBV7-2 and TRBJ2-7, with a possible D match to TRBD2 (6 bases). The CDR3 length is 15 residues. Germline V CDR1 and CDR2: SGHTA, FQGNSA. Trimming cost V 0 bases and J 2 bases, with 11 bases left between them.

The V and J genes are TRBV5-1 and TRBJ1-1; D possibly corresponds to TRBD1 (6 bases). V gave up 0 bases and J gave up 1 base, with 10 bases separating them. Germline V gives CDR1 SGHRS, CDR2 YFSETQ. This CDR3 has 15 amino acids. The CDR3 nucleotides are TGCGCCAGCAGCTTGGCCGTGACAGGGAACACTGAAGCTTTCTTT. This gives the protein CASSLAVTGNTEAFF. The full variable domain, with the rest looked up from reference TRBV5-1 and TRBJ1-1, is KAGVTQTPRYLIKTRGQQVTLSCSPISGHRSVSWYQQTPGQGLQFLFEYFSETQRNKGNFPGRFSGRQFSNSRSEMNVSTLELGDSALYLCASSLAVTGNTEAFFGQGTRLTVV.

The chain employs TRBV5-1 and TRBJ2-1; D call uncertain. Germline values: CDR1 SGHRS, CDR2 YFSETQ. V was pared by 0 bases and J by 5 bases, with 3 bases between. CDR3 size: 12 residues. This chain's CDR3 is CASSLADNEQFF. Here the CDR3 DNA reads TGCGCCAGCAGCTTGGCAGACAATGAGCAGTTCTTC. The entire variable domain, with the rest obtained from reference TRBV5-1 and TRBJ2-1, is as follows: KAGVTQTPRYLIKTRGQQVTLSCSPISGHRSVSWYQQTPGQGLQFLFEYFSETQRNKGNFPGRFSGRQFSNSRSEMNVSTLELGDSALYLCASSLADNEQFFGPGTRLTVL.

This chain uses TRBV4-1 with TRBJ2-1; perhaps TRBD2 as D (6 bases). The germline V and J ends were trimmed by 5 bases and 4 bases, with 12 bases remaining between them. This CDR3 spans 14 amino acids. Germline V gene data show CDR1 as MGHRA and CDR2 as YSYEKL. The CDR3 sequence: CASSRGTLYNEQFF. As DNA, the CDR3 is TGCGCCAGCAGCAGAGGGACTCTTTACAATGAGCAGTTCTTC.

This chain links TRBV28 with TRBJ2-1; 11 nucleotides match TRBD2. The CDR3 loop spans 15 amino acids. Germline trimming cut 8 bases from V and 10 bases from J; bases unmatched to any gene: 13. The V gene's germline CDR1 is MDHEN and CDR2 SYDVKM. The CDR3 here is CASGLAGGEPKEQFF. In nucleotides, the CDR3 is TGTGCCAGCGGGCTAGCGGGAGGCGAGCCCAAGGAGCAGTTCTTC.

This clone showed up just once. The chain combines TRBV21-1 with TRBJ1-1. TRBV21-1 is given as a pseudogene. The CDR3 sequence is 16 residues long. CDR3 DNA: TGTGCCAGCAGCAAACGGGAGGACGGGATGAACACTGAAGCTTTCTTT. This codes for CASSKREDGMNTEAFF.

CDR3 sequence: CAISESRPSAHLEQYF. In nucleotides, the CDR3 is TGTGCCATCAGTGAGTCGAGGCCAAGCGCCCATCTCGAGCAGTACTTC. V and J are TRBV10-3 and TRBJ2-5; the D is unclear. The J call could be wrong; TRBJ2-7 is a better fit for the DNA end. The germline V gene encodes CDR1 ENHRY and CDR2 SYGVKD. The CDR3 consists of 16 residues.

The chain uses TRBV7-8 and TRBJ1-5; D remains ambiguous. The V and J ends lost 5 bases and 0 bases respectively, with 8 bases between them. The CDR3 runs 14 residues. Germline V gene data show CDR1 as SGHVS and CDR2 as FQNEAQ. CDR3 bases: TGTGCCAGCAGCAGAGATTATAGCAATCAGCCCCAGCATTTT. Amino acid sequence: CASSRDYSNQPQHF. The full variable domain, completed using reference TRBV7-8 and TRBJ1-5, is GAGVSQSPRYKVAKRGQDVALRCDPISGHVSLFWYQQALGQGPEFLTYFQNEAQLDKSGLPSDRFFAERPEGSVSTLKIQRTQQEDSAVYLCASSRDYSNQPQHFGDGTRLSIL.

The genes are TRBV7-8 and TRBJ2-5, with a possible D match to TRBD2 (6 bases). This CDR3 contains 14 residues. CDR1 is SGHVS, CDR2 FQNEAQ, per germline. V lost 3 bases and J 5 bases, leaving 13 bases between the germline ends. CDR3 in DNA: TGTGCCAGCAGCTTTTGGGGGGAAGGGGAGACCCAGTACTTC. Translated: CASSFWGEGETQYF.

The J gene is TRBJ2-7, the V gene TRBV25-1; D uncertain. In germline, CDR1 is MGHDK, CDR2 SYGVNS. This CDR3 has 14 amino acids. V was clipped by 1 base and J by 0 bases, with 7 bases between them. For the CDR3, the DNA is TGTGCCAGCAGTGAATTTGGCAGCTCCTACGAGCAGTACTTC. Protein sequence: CASSEFGSSYEQYF.

The chain uses TRBV5-1 and TRBJ2-3; possible D gene TRBD1, 6 bases. This CDR3 contains 14 residues. V was cut by 5 bases and J by 0 bases, with 10 bases left in between. Germline V gives CDR1 SGHRS, CDR2 YFSETQ. CDR3 region: CASRQGPSTDTQYF. The CDR3 coding sequence is TGCGCCAGCAGACAGGGCCCTAGCACAGATACGCAGTATTTT.

The V gene is TRBV30, the J gene TRBJ2-3; D might be TRBD2 (6 bases). CDR3 length: 15 residues. Per the germline V gene, CDR1 is GTSNPN and CDR2 is SVGIG (reference sequence). Trimming pared 3 bases from V and 3 bases from J, leaving 16 bases between. CDR3 sequence: CAWSVPSERTDTQYF. In nucleotides, the CDR3 is TGTGCCTGGAGCGTTCCTAGCGAACGTACAGATACGCAGTATTTT.

V gene TRBV9 combines with J gene TRBJ2-7, with 7 bases lining up with TRBD2. Germline assignment: CDR1 SGDLS and CDR2 YYNGEE. With 0 bases clipped from V and 6 bases from J, the junction kept 6 bases outside the gene matches. CDR3 length: 14 residues. CDR3 DNA sequence: TGTGCCAGCAGCGTAGGTGGGGGGGTTGTCGAGCAGTACTTC. This gives the protein CASSVGGGVVEQYF. Complete variable domain (other parts from reference TRBV9 and TRBJ2-7): DSGVTQTPKHLITATGQRVTLRCSPRSGDLSVYWYQQSLDQGLQFLIQYYNGEERAKGNILERFSAQQFPDLHSELNLSSLELGDSALYFCASSVGGGVVEQYFGPGTRLTVT.

The CDR3 loop reads CASSQSGGGTYEQYF. The CDR3 DNA sequence: TGTGCCAGCAGCCAATCGGGAGGGGGTACCTACGAGCAGTACTTC. This chain links TRBV6-1 with TRBJ2-7, with TRBD2 matching 8 bases. The germline CDR1 and CDR2 sequences are MNHNS and SASEGT. J gave up 2 bases and V 6 bases, and 9 bases lay outside the gene matches. CDR3 length: 15 amino acids.

The chain employs TRBV14 and TRBJ1-2; 7 bases match TRBD1. J lost 4 bases, V lost 4 bases, and 9 bases had no gene match. CDR3 size: 15 residues. Germline values: CDR1 SGHDN, CDR2 FVKESK. CDR3 DNA: TGTGCCAGCAGCCCTGGTCAGGGGGTGAGCTATGGCTACACCTTC. As protein: CASSPGQGVSYGYTF. The full variable domain, rest sourced from reference TRBV14 and TRBJ1-2, is EAGVTQFPSHSVIEKGQTVTLRCDPISGHDNLYWYRRVMGKEIKFLLHFVKESKQDESGMPNNRFLAERTGGTYSTLKVQPAELEDSGVYFCASSPGQGVSYGYTFGSGTRLTVV.

The V gene is TRBV6-1, the J gene TRBJ2-7; D possibly corresponds to TRBD1 (6 bases). The CDR3 sequence is 16 residues long. Trimming removed 1 base at V and 4 bases at J, with 17 bases between. Germline V gene lookup returns CDR1 MNHNS and CDR2 SASEGT. Here the CDR3 reads CASSEGGDISFYEQYF. CDR3 DNA sequence: TGTGCCAGCAGTGAAGGTGGGGACATCTCTTTTTACGAGCAGTACTTC.

This clone came up a few times. The rearrangement joins TRBV30 to TRBJ1-5; 7 positions match TRBD1. This CDR3 spans 16 amino acids. Unmatched junction bases numbered 9, after V lost 2 bases and J lost 2 bases. Germline V gives CDR1 GTSNPN, CDR2 SVGIG (reference sequence). This CDR3 reads CAWSFQGVGGNQPQHF. As DNA, the CDR3 is TGTGCCTGGAGTTTTCAGGGGGTGGGAGGCAATCAGCCCCAGCATTTT.

This chain uses TRBV30 with TRBJ1-5, with TRBD1 as a possible D gene (6 bases). The V gene lost 1 base and the J gene lost 7 bases, with 11 bases spanning the gap. The CDR3 has 13 residues. CDR1 is GTSNPN and CDR2 is SVGIG in the germline V gene (reference sequence). The DNA of the CDR3 is TGTGCCTGGAGTGAGACAGGCCAACAGCCCCAGCATTTT. Translation: CAWSETGQQPQHF.

The gene calls are TRBV6-5 and TRBJ2-3, with a tentative D call TRBD2 (6 bases). The germline V gene encodes CDR1 MNHEY and CDR2 SVGAGI. V was clipped by 7 bases and J by 2 bases, with 16 bases between them. The CDR3 extends over 15 amino acids. The CDR3 sequence: CASTQEGLDTDTQYF. CDR3 nucleotides: TGTGCCAGCACCCAGGAGGGTTTAGACACAGATACGCAGTATTTT.

The count of this clone is one. This sequence joins TRBV10-3 and TRBJ2-7; 9 bases are shared with TRBD1. The CDR3 consists of 13 residues. The trim removed 6 bases at V and 6 bases at J, leaving 6 bases unmatched. Germline CDR1 reads ENHRY; CDR2 reads SYGVKD. Written as DNA, the CDR3 is TGTGCCATCAGGAGACAGGGGGAGGGCGAGCAGTACTTC. Protein: CAIRRQGEGEQYF.

This chain uses TRBV5-1 with TRBJ2-7, with TRBD1 matching over 7 bases. The length of the CDR3 is 14 residues. J lost 4 bases, V lost 4 bases, and 8 bases had no gene match. Germline lookup yields CDR1 SGHRS and CDR2 YFSETQ. The CDR3 here is CASSHDRDRYEQYF. The DNA of the CDR3 is TGCGCCAGCAGCCATGACAGGGATCGGTACGAGCAGTACTTC.